This TCR beta chain was retrieved from a study of PD-1 blockade in classical Hodgkin lymphoma (dated by TCRdb to 2020 to 2021). Some background on the complete study: Nivolumab dosing was 3 mg/kg intravenously every 2 weeks, continuing until either disease progression or unacceptable toxicity. A peripheral blood immune signature of response to PD-1 blockade in classical Hodgkin lymphoma was defined using TCR beta sequencing and CyTOF.

What the authors observed across the whole study: A significant rise by C4D1 was seen in CD4+ but not CD8+ TCR diversity (p=0.0027 vs p=0.16), with the rise being most apparent in complete responders (p=0.02). Patients starting nivolumab less than 1 year after ASCT had lower diversity and were excluded from later analyses to avoid confounding by immune reconstitution. Trial patients with a complete response had baseline diversity similar to that of newly diagnosed patients, while partial responders and progressors had significantly lower diversity. Baseline TCR diversity was reported as lower in newly diagnosed patients than in healthy donors, and lower still in relapsed/refractory patients. The study was limited to a single clinical trial cohort, and causes of repertoire differences, possibly disease activity or prior therapy, remained undefined.

Taken from cysteine to phenylalanine, the CDR3 has 12 residues. Of the read, only the CDR3 DNA is kept; its 36 bases are in frame from base 1. V was cut back by 4 bases and J by 8 bases, leaving a gap of 11 bases between them. CDR1 and CDR2, per the germline V gene, are ENHRY and SYGVKD. About this clone itself: Its antigen is unknown. There are no base qualities to consult, and no much larger clone falls within one base.

Genomic DNA was extracted with the Qiagen DNeasy kit from unsorted PBMCs and from negatively selected CD4+ and CD8+ fractions. Amplification of TCR beta CDR3 regions was done by immunoSEQ multiplex PCR with primers that anneal to V and J segments. A synthetic immune receptor repertoire was used to minimize amplification bias, and any remaining bias was removed computationally after sequencing. The study's processing was this. Repertoire diversity was quantified as the Shannon entropy index using custom Python scripts. Unsorted, CD4+ and CD8+ repertoires were analyzed separately, except in combined analyses where CD4+ and CD8+ sequences were merged in silico. A clone was considered expanded if an increase in frequency of at least 2-fold after treatment relative to C1D1 was found, and a pseudocount of 0.5 was applied to clones undetected at baseline. Clones with 0 or 1 copy at C1D1 were classified as singleton clones, and clones with 2 or more copies were classified as non-singleton clones. Clones expanded in unsorted samples were annotated as CD4+, CD8+ or unknown by matching protein sequences in sorted samples from the same patient. Wilcoxon tests on paired samples were used to test diversity changes from C1D1 to C4D1. Imported from immuneACCESS, the table was reduced by TCRdb to in-frame sequences with V and J called. These copies leave out some clones; in studies compared against another copy, an unresolved V gene accounts for under half, and the cause of the remainder is not known. The V and J calls and clone size are taken from that table; D and trimming were inferred from the DNA. The sample table shows some 58,000 clones, and about 89% are seen once. Together, the top ten hold around a tenth of the sample.

Sample time point, as interpreted from the label and publication: cycle 4 day 1 (C4D1), after more than 5 weeks of nivolumab. Every trial patient had relapsed after autologous stem cell transplantation, and cohorts A, B and C differed in prior brentuximab vedotin exposure. The trial cohort included more than 55 patients with relapsed/refractory classical Hodgkin lymphoma, and each patient had a best overall response of complete response, partial response or progressive disease. Trial patients were treated with single-agent nivolumab in the multi-cohort phase II CheckMate 205 trial. Best overall response was determined by an independent review committee according to the 2007 International Working Group response criteria. Trial PBMCs were collected just before the start of nivolumab (C1D1) and during therapy at cycle 2 day 1 and cycle 4 day 1. Peripheral blood was collected in 8 mL Vacutainer Cell Preparation Tubes, from which PBMCs were isolated by centrifugation and then cryopreserved.

The rearranged chain carries TRBV10-3 and TRBJ1-2, and possibly TRBD1, on 5 matching bases. This TCR came from a human donor with classical Hodgkin lymphoma. The specimen comprised peripheral blood mononuclear cells (PBMCs), sampled before the fourth cycle of nivolumab. The encoded CDR3 is CAISASGKGYTF. In nucleotides, the sequence is TGTGCCATCAGTGCGTCAGGGAAAGGCTACACCTTC.